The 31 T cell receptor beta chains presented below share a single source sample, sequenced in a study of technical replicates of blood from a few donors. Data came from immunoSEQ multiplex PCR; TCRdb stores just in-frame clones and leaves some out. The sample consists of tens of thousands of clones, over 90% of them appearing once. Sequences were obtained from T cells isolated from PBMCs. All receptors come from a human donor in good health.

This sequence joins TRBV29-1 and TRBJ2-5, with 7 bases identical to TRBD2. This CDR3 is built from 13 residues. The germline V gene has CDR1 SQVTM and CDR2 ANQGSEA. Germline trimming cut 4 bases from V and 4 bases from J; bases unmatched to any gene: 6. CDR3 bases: TGCAGCGTTGGTCCGCGCGGGAGAGAGACCCAGTACTTC. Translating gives CSVGPRGRETQYF.

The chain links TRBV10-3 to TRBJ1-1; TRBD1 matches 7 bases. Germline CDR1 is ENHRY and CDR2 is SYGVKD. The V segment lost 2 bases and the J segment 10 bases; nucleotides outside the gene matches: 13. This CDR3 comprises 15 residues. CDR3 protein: CAISENQGKQGGAFF. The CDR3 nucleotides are TGTGCCATCAGTGAGAACCAAGGAAAGCAGGGGGGAGCTTTCTTT.

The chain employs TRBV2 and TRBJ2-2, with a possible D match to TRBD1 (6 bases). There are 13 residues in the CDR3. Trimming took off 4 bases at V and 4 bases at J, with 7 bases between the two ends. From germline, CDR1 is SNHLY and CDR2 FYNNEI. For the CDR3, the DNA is TGTGCCAGCAGTGTACAGGGCACCGGGGAGCTGTTTTTT. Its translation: CASSVQGTGELFF. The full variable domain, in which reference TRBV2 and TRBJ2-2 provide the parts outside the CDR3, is EPEVTQTPSHQVTQMGQEVILRCVPISNHLYFYWYRQILGQKVEFLVSFYNNEISEKSEIFDDQFSVERPDGSNFTLKIRSTKLEDSAMYFCASSVQGTGELFFGEGSRLTVL.

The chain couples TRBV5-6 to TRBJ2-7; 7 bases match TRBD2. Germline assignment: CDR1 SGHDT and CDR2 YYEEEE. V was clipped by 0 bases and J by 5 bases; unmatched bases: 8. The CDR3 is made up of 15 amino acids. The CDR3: CASSLAILAINEQYF. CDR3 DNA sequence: TGTGCCAGCAGCTTGGCCATACTAGCGATAAACGAGCAGTACTTC.

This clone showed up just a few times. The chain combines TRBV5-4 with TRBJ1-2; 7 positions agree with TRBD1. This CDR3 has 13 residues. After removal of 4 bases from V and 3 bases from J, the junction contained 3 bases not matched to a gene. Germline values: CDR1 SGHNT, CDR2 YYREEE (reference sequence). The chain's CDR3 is CASSTTGDYGYTF. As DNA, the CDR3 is TGTGCCAGCAGCACAACAGGGGACTATGGCTACACCTTC.

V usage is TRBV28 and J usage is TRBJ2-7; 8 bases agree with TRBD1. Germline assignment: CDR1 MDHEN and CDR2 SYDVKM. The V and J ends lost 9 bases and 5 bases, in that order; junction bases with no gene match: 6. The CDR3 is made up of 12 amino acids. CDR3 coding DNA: TGTGCCAGTTCGGACAGGGAGGACGAGCAGTACTTC. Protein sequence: CASSDREDEQYF.

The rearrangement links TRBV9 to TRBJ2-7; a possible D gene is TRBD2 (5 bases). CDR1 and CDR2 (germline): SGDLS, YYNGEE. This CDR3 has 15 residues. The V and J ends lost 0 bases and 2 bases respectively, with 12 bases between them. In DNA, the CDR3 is TGTGCCAGCAGCGTAGGGACTGGCCTAGCCTACGAGCAGTACTTC. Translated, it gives CASSVGTGLAYEQYF.

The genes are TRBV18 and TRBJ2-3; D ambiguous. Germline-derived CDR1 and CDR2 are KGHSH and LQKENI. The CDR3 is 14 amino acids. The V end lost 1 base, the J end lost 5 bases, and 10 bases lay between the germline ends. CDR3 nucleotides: TGTGCCAGCTCACCACAGCGAACTGGAGATACGCAGTATTTT. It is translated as CASSPQRTGDTQYF.

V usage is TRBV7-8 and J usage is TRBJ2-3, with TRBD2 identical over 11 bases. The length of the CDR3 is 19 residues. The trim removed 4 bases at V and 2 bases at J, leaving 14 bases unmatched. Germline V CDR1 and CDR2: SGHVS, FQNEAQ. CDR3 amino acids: CASSSQSLLAGALTDTQYF. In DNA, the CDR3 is TGTGCCAGCAGCTCTCAATCCCTACTAGCGGGGGCCCTCACAGATACGCAGTATTTT.

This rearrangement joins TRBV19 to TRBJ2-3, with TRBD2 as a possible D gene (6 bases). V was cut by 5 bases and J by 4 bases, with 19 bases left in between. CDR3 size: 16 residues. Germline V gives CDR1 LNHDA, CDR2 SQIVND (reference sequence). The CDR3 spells CASSGRDLGDADTQYF. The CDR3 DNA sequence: TGTGCCAGTAGTGGCCGGGACTTAGGGGACGCAGATACGCAGTATTTT.

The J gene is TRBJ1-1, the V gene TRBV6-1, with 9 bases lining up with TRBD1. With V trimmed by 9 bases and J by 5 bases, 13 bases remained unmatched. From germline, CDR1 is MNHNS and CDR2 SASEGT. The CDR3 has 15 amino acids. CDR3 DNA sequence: TGTGCCAGTCTAAATACAGGGGGCGCTGGGACTGAAGCTTTCTTT. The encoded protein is CASLNTGGAGTEAFF.

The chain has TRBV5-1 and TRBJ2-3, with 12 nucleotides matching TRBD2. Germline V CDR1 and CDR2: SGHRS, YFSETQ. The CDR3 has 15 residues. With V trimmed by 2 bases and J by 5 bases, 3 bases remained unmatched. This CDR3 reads CASSFASGRGDTQYF. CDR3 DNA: TGCGCCAGCAGCTTCGCTAGCGGGAGGGGAGATACGCAGTATTTT.

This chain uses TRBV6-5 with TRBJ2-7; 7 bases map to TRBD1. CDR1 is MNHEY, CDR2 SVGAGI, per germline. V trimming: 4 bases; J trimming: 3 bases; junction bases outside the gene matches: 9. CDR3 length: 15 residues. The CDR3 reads CASSWERTGRYEQYF. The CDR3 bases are TGTGCCAGCAGTTGGGAACGGACAGGTCGCTACGAGCAGTACTTC.

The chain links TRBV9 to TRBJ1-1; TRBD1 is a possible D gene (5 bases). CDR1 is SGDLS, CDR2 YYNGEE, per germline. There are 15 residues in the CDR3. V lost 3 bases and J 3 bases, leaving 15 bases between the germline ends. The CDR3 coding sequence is TGTGCCAGCAGCGCCTCCGGGGGGGTGGACACTGAAGCTTTCTTT. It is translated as CASSASGGVDTEAFF.

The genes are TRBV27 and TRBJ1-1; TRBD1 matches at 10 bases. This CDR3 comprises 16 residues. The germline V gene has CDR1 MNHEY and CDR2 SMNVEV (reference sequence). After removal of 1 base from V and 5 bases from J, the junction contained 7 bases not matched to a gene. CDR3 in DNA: TGTGCCAGCAGTTTATTGGGACAGGGGTTACGAACTGAAGCTTTCTTT. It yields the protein CASSLLGQGLRTEAFF.

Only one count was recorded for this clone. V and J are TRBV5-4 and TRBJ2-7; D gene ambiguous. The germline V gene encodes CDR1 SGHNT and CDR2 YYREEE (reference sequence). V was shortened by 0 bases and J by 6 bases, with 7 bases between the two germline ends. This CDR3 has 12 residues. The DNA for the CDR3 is TGTGCCAGCAGCTTGGGAGCCGCCGAGCAGTACTTC. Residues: CASSLGAAEQYF.

The CDR3 here is CASSEYPGMNTEAFF. The CDR3 DNA follows: TGTGCCAGCAGTGAGTACCCAGGAATGAACACTGAAGCTTTCTTT. This chain connects TRBV2 to TRBJ1-1; D unresolved. Germline CDR1 SNHLY, CDR2 FYNNEI. This CDR3 has 15 amino acids. V lost 3 bases to trimming and J lost 0 bases, with 11 bases between them.

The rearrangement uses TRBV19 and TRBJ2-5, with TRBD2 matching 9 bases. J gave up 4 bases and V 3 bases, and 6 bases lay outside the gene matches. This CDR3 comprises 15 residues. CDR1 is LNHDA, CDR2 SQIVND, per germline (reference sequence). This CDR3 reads CASSIFGGRGETQYF. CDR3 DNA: TGTGCCAGTAGTATTTTTGGCGGGAGGGGAGAGACCCAGTACTTC.

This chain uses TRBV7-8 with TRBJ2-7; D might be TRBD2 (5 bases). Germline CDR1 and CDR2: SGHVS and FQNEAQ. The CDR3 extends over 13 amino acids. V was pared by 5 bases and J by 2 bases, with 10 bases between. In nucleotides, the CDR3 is TGTGCCAGCAGCCAGGACTCGACCTACGAGCAGTACTTC. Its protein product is CASSQDSTYEQYF.

CDR3 in amino acids: CASSQEREVNEQFF. CDR3 sequence (DNA): TGTGCCAGCAGCCAAGAAAGAGAAGTGAATGAGCAGTTCTTC. This sequence joins TRBV14 and TRBJ2-1; D call uncertain. CDR1 is SGHDN, CDR2 FVKESK, per germline. This CDR3 comprises 14 residues. Trimming shortened V by 0 bases and J by 7 bases, and 10 bases separated the two germline ends.

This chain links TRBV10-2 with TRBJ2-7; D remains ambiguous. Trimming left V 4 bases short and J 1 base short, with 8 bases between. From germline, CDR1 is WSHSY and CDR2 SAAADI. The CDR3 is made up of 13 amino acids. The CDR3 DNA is TGCGCCAGCAGTGGTGGCAGTTCCTACGAGCAGTACTTC. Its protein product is CASSGGSSYEQYF.

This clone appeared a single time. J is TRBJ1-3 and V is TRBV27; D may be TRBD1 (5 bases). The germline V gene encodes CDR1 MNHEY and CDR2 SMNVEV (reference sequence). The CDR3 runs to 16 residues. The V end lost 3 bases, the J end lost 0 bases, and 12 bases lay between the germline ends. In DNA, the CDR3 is TGTGCCAGCAGTTTCCGCAGGGACTACTCTGGAAACACCATATATTTT. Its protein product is CASSFRRDYSGNTIYF.

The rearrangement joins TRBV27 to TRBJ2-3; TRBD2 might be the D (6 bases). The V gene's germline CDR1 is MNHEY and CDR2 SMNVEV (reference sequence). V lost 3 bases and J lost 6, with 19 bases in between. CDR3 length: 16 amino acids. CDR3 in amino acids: CASSFRPGLLADTQYF. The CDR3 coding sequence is TGTGCCAGCAGTTTTCGGCCGGGACTCCTGGCCGATACGCAGTATTTT.

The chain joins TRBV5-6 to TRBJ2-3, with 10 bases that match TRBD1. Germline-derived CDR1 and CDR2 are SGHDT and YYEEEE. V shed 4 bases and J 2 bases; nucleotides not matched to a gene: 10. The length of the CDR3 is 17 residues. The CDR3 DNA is TGTGCCAGCAGCCTGGACAGGGGGTTTGATTACACAGATACGCAGTATTTT. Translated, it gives CASSLDRGFDYTDTQYF.

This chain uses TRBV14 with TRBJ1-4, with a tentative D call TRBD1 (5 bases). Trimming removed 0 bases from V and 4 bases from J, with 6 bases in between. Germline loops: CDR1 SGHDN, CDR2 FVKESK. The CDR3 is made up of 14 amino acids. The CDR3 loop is CASSQEQDNEKLFF. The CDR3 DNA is TGTGCCAGCAGCCAAGAACAGGATAATGAAAAACTGTTTTTT.

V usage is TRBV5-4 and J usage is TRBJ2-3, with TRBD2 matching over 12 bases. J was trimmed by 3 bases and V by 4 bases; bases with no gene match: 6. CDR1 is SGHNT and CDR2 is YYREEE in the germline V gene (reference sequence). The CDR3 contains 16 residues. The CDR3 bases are TGTGCCAGCAGCCCCAGGACTAGCGGGATTACAGATACGCAGTATTTT. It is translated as CASSPRTSGITDTQYF.

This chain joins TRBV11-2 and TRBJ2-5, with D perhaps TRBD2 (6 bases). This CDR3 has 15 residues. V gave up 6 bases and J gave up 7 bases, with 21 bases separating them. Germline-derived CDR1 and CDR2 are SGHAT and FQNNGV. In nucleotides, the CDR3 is TGTGCCAGCAGATCCGGGGGATTCCTTCGGGGGACCCAGTACTTC. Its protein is CASRSGGFLRGTQYF.

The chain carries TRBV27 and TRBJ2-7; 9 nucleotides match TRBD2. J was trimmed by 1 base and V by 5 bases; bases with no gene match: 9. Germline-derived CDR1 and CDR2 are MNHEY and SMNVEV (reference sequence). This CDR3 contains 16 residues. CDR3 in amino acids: CASSASSGSISYEQYF. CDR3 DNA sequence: TGTGCCAGCAGTGCCAGTAGCGGGAGTATTTCCTACGAGCAGTACTTC.

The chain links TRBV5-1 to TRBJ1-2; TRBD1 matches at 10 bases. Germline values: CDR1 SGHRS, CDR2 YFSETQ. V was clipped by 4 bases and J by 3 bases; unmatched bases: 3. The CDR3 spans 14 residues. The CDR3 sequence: CASSRTGGDYGYTF. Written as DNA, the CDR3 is TGCGCCAGCAGCAGGACAGGGGGTGACTATGGCTACACCTTC.

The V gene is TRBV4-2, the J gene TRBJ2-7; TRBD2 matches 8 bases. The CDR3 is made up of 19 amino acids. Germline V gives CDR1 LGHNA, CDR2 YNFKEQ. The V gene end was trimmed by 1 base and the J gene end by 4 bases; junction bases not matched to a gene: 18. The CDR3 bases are TGTGCCAGCAGCCAAGGATCGGACAGCGGGGGTGCCCCCTTGTACGAGCAGTACTTC. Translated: CASSQGSDSGGAPLYEQYF.

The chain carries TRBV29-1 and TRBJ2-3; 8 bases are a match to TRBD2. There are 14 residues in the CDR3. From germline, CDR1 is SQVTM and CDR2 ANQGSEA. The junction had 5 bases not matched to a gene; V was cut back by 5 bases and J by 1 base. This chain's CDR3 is CSVRPTSGTDTQYF. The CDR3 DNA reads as TGCAGCGTTCGCCCGACTAGCGGCACAGATACGCAGTATTTT.